This TCR beta chain was recorded in a study of cytomegalovirus exposure and HLA in healthy donors (TCRdb year 2017). About the study as a whole: An earlier analysis of approximately 590 of the donors reported approximately 290 Gb of sequence data and roughly 100 million unique TCR beta sequences from about 179 million T cells. Several DR-DQ haplotypes were treated as single units for association and clustering because of strong linkage in the cohort. The study profiled the T cell repertoires of some 610 subjects by immunosequencing and related them to cytomegalovirus serostatus. Of the 300 to 450 genotyped donors, over 70% fell in the genetic ancestry cluster associated with self-reported Caucasian donors. Donor age, sex, ethnicity and CMV serostatus were collected together with the repertoire data. Every discovery cohort repertoire had been produced on one sequencing platform. In a later genetic analysis, genome-wide SNP genotypes for about 65% of the roughly 700 donors were used, and that subset was treated as a discovery cohort. To decide whether each TCR beta V gene segment behaved as functional or pseudogenic, an earlier analysis of approximately 590 of the donors relied on high-throughput TCR beta sequencing. HLA typing covered class I and class II loci at four-digit resolution. Rather than using new phenotypic data, the later analysis identified candidate immune exposures from TCR beta sequences and from how often those sequences occurred across donors. About 300 gigabases of sequencing data and 75 million to 85 million unique TCR sequences made up an early release that covered 640 HLA-typed donors. In addition to the first cohort of hundreds of subjects, a separate validation cohort of under 150 different subjects was used. The study was designed to test whether signatures of past pathogen exposure could be identified by cataloging public T cell receptors. A later analysis re-analyzed previously published TCR beta repertoires from hundreds of donors and added high-resolution HLA genotyping to study TCR occurrence patterns. High-throughput TCR immunosequencing, statistical association of individual TCRs with disease status, and machine learning were combined to predict cytomegalovirus infection status. The number of donors typed differed by locus, with roughly 629-640 for A, B, C, DRB1 and DQB1, roughly 520 for DQA1, under 610 for DPA1, and 450 to 480 for DPB1. Among about 410 genotyped donors of the cohort, an average of approximately 220,000 unique TCR beta nucleotide sequences was sequenced per donor, of which about 18% were non-productive. Beyond this particular receptor, the publication reports: In a later analysis, HLA-associated TCR beta chains were found to be more clonally expanded and to have lower generation probabilities than equally common non-associated chains. Across donors, most TCR sequences were observed very rarely, whereas some public TCRs were present in many individuals. Specific HLA alleles were associated with some 15,000 TCR beta sequences at a false discovery rate of 0.05 in a later analysis. The earlier analysis of a few hundred of the donors excluded some 15 rarely observed V segments, including chromosome 9 orphons, because counts were too low. For the cohort, immune exposure information was limited to CMV serostatus. Linkage disequilibrium might explain the correlated functional status among segregating V segments, but an unknown experimental factor could not be excluded. Because the 87-base-pair reads could not distinguish some IMGT-functional V segments, including TRBV6-2 and TRBV6-3, those segments were excluded. The authors suggested that the approach could potentially be extended to other disease states and immunological phenotypes. The classifier was reported to diagnose cytomegalovirus status with high specificity and sensitivity in both the original and validation cohorts. According to a later analysis, most CMV-associated TCR beta chains appeared to be HLA-restricted, and the HLA associations seemed to be driven largely by CMV exposure. Several of the top co-occurrence clusters appeared to be linked to parvovirus B19, influenza, CMV and Epstein-Barr virus, according to a later analysis. The study gave a list of about 150 TCR beta chains associated with cytomegalovirus. Presence/absence analyses assumed roughly uniform sequencing depth across donors, an assumption that may not hold. A further reported finding was that TCR beta sequences accurately predicted the HLA-A and HLA-B alleles for most subjects in the first cohort. In this cohort, only TCR beta chains were sequenced, and detectable features were limited by the absence of alpha or paired-chain data. An association between a missense DCLRE1C variant and V-gene and J-gene trimming of TCR beta chains was found in a later genetic analysis and replicated in an independent cohort. When HLA alleles, especially DR and DQ, strongly co-occurred, TCR associations were difficult to assign to individual alleles. Because some donors lacked HLA typing at each locus, the association tests relied only on the typed subset. In vitro tests confirmed that a few of the cytomegalovirus-associated TCR beta chains recognize cytomegalovirus antigens. In an earlier analysis of some 540 of the donors, most TCR beta V segments appeared in productive rearrangements about 87% or about 30% of the time, broadly matching IMGT annotations. According to a later analysis, TCR association rates differed among HLA loci, with DRB1 alleles showing the most associated TCRs and HLA-C alleles showing the fewest. According to a later genetic analysis, donors in an Asian-associated ancestry cluster had fewer N-insertions in productive TCRs than the roughly 670-donor mean. The sequencing pipeline was judged likely to have produced a cluster of highly shared sequence variants as a technical artifact.

Unmatched junction bases come to 10, with V trimmed by 7 bases and J by 6 bases. Its CDR3 holds 15 amino acids, cysteine through phenylalanine. The kept DNA is CDR3 alone, 45 bases in frame from the first base. The germline V gene (reference sequence) yields MNHEY for CDR1 and SMNVEV for CDR2. The library came from the immunoSEQ multiplex PCR assay. A mixture of 60 forward primers for TCR Vbeta segments and 13 reverse primers for TCR Jbeta segments was used in the multiplex PCR. The CDR3 region of rearranged TCR beta genes was amplified from genomic DNA by a multiplex PCR assay. The Illumina HiSeq System was used to sequence the amplified TCR beta libraries as 87-base-pair reads. The authors' analysis ran thus. A later analysis counted tens of millions of unique TCR beta chains across the 666 repertoires, and some 11 million of these chains were shared by at least two donors. A nearest-neighbor algorithm error-corrected the raw reads and collapsed the reads into unique sequences, merging closely related sequences to remove PCR and sequencing errors. Alignment of CDR3 sequences to IMGT reference sequences was used to assign V, D and J gene segments. For a sequence to be retained, a match of at least six nucleotides was required to both a V gene segment and a J gene segment. Rearrangements were called productive when the CDR3 lacked stop codons and stayed in frame with V and J; all others were non-productive. Following IMGT convention, CDR3 was defined as the stretch from the second conserved V-encoded cysteine to the conserved J-encoded phenylalanine. In an earlier analysis of 587 of the donors, sequences lacking an unambiguous match to a single V gene segment were excluded. In an earlier analysis of some 590 of the donors, V segments were called functional above 56.7% productive rearrangements and were called segregating when the between-donor standard deviation exceeded 5%. A statistical classification framework was built to diagnose cytomegalovirus status from the catalog of TCR beta chain sequences. V and J gene assignment, in a later analysis, came from comparing TCR nucleotide sequences with IMGT/GENE-DB human TR gene sequences. Using the TCRdist pipeline, a later analysis assigned CDR3 sequences along with most-parsimonious VDJ recombination scenarios. In a later analysis, each TCR beta chain was defined by its CDR3 amino acid sequence together with its V-gene family, and reads lacking a unique V-gene family were excluded. In a later analysis, 450 to 600 highly shared, low-generation-probability nucleotide sequences were removed to address suspected cross-contamination and a sequencing artifact. In a later analysis, a clonal expansion index was calculated for each public chain from normalized within-repertoire ranks of inferred template counts. A later analysis computed generation probabilities with a VDJ recombination model fitted to out-of-frame rearrangements, and checked the results against IGoR. Hypergeometric tests were used in a later analysis to score TCR-TCR, TCR-HLA and TCR-CMV co-occurrence, with a repertoire-size bias correction applied to the TCR pairs. To estimate false discovery rates, a later analysis permuted the HLA or CMV assignments 20 times. In a later analysis, co-occurring TCRs were grouped using DBSCAN, with TCRdist sequence similarity added in when clustering inside HLA-allele-positive subsets. Repertoires with fewer than 30,000 or more than 120,000 public chains, plus five repertoires with anomalous nucleotide sharing, were excluded from co-occurrence clustering. Not all clones reach the TCRdb copy of this immuneACCESS table, which keeps in-frame sequences only. Checked studies attribute under half of the gap to unresolved V genes and leave the rest unexplained. Clone size and the V and J calls come from that table; the DNA yielded D and trimming. Present in this sample are about 120,000 clones, about 9.4% of which were seen just once. In total, the top ten clones hold about 6.6% of the sample.

Comments on this clone: Its cognate antigen has yet to be identified. Base quality data are lacking; no much larger clone is found one base away.

The cohort consisted of some 730 healthy bone marrow donors. At the time of sampling, every cohort member was nominally healthy, though immune exposures that went unrecorded were likely present. The donor tested CMV seropositive, placing the donor among the 250 to 350 seropositive members of the cohort. A peripheral blood sample was collected from each donor, and TCR beta sequencing was performed on peripheral blood mononuclear cells. The Qiagen DNeasy Blood Extraction Kit was used to extract genomic DNA from the blood cell samples. This TCR came from a woman aged 40 to 49 in good health and CMV-seropositive. The V gene is TRBV27 and the J gene is TRBJ1-5; TRBD1 matches 9 bases in the middle. Sample: PBMCs. The CDR3 amino acid sequence is: CASTLTGGAGQPQHF. The DNA sequence is given as TGTGCCAGCACCCTAACAGGGGGCGCGGGTCAGCCCCAGCATTTT.